Below, 27 T cell receptor beta chains from the same sample are listed, as sequenced in a study of blood T cell repertoires in COVID-19. The assay was immunoSEQ multiplex PCR, and TCRdb's table has in-frame clones only and misses some. Here the sample spans around 42,000 clones, under 85% being singletons. The sample was peripheral blood. These receptors were collected from a human donor in a cohort sampled during active COVID-19.

The CDR3 bases are TGTGCCAGCAGTTACGATGGGACTGAGGGAACGTGGGGCTACACCTTC. Protein: CASSYDGTEGTWGYTF. V usage is TRBV6-5 and J usage is TRBJ1-2, with D possibly TRBD1 on 5 matching bases. The CDR3 sequence is 16 residues long. The V end lost 2 bases, the J end lost 8 bases, and 21 bases lay between the germline ends. Per germline, CDR1 MNHEY and CDR2 SVGAGI.

The rearrangement links TRBV6-2 or TRBV6-3 to TRBJ2-7; 11 nucleotides line up with TRBD2. This CDR3 is built from 19 residues. The ends lost 4 bases at V and 0 bases at J; junction bases unmatched: 14. Per germline, CDR1 MNHEY and CDR2 SVGEGT. CDR3 protein: CASSWGPYGTSGASYEQYF. As DNA, the CDR3 is TGTGCCAGCAGTTGGGGGCCATATGGGACTAGCGGAGCCTCCTACGAGCAGTACTTC.

The rearrangement uses TRBV2 and TRBJ2-7, with a possible D match to TRBD2 (7 bases). Germline lookup yields CDR1 SNHLY and CDR2 FYNNEI. V dropped 7 bases and J dropped 1 base, with 14 bases sitting between them. The CDR3 is 14 residues long. DNA for the CDR3: TGTGCCAGCAAGGGGCGGGGGCTTTCCTACGAGCAGTACTTC. It codes for CASKGRGLSYEQYF.

V gene TRBV3-1 (or the pseudogene TRBV3-2) combines with J gene TRBJ2-5; 9 bases are a match to TRBD2. V lost 5 bases, J lost 5 bases, and 6 bases stayed unmatched. In germline, CDR1 is LGHDT, CDR2 YNNKEL (reference sequence). The CDR3 consists of 14 residues. The CDR3, as DNA: TGTGCCAGCAGCGCTAGCGGGGTCGGGGAGACCCAGTACTTC. Protein sequence: CASSASGVGETQYF.

This clone was counted many times. This rearrangement joins TRBV4-1 to TRBJ2-7; TRBD1 might be the D (6 bases). CDR3 size: 15 residues. CDR1 and CDR2 from the germline V gene are MGHRA and YSYEKL. Trimming left V 0 bases short and J 2 bases short, with 11 bases between. The CDR3 coding sequence is TGCGCCAGCAGCCAAGAGGGGGCCTTAACCTACGAGCAGTACTTC. It codes for CASSQEGALTYEQYF.

The chain couples TRBV6-1 to TRBJ2-7; D might be TRBD1 (5 bases). V was trimmed by 1 base and J by 5 bases, leaving 15 bases between them. CDR1 and CDR2 from the germline V gene are MNHNS and SASEGT. The CDR3 runs to 15 residues. CDR3 in DNA: TGTGCCAGCAGTGAAGGAATAGGGGCCCCAGACGAGCAGTACTTC. Translated, it gives CASSEGIGAPDEQYF.

The genes are TRBV20-1 and TRBJ1-5; D is unclear. Germline V gene lookup returns CDR1 DFQATT and CDR2 SNEGSKA (reference sequence). The CDR3 covers 13 residues. V dropped 3 bases and J dropped 3 bases, with 9 bases sitting between them. CDR3 nucleotides: TGCAGTGCTAGTGGAGGGTACAATCAGCCCCAGCATTTT. It codes for CSASGGYNQPQHF.

The CDR3 DNA is TGTGCCAGCTCACACACAAATGTCCCCGGGGAGCTGTTTTTT. Amino acid sequence: CASSHTNVPGELFF. The V and J genes are TRBV18 and TRBJ2-2; D remains unclear. Trimming left V 4 bases short and J 6 bases short, with 12 bases between. The CDR3 totals 14 residues. Germline V gene data show CDR1 as KGHSH and CDR2 as LQKENI. The full variable domain, completed using reference TRBV18 and TRBJ2-2, is NAGVMQNPRHLVRRRGQEARLRCSPMKGHSHVYWYRQLPEEGLKFMVYLQKENIIDESGMPKERFSAEFPKEGPSILRIQQVVRGDSAAYFCASSHTNVPGELFFGEGSRLTVL.

The chain carries TRBV7-9 and TRBJ1-1, with a tentative D call TRBD1 (5 bases). The CDR3 extends over 15 amino acids. Germline CDR1 is SEHNR and CDR2 is FQNEAQ (reference sequence). V lost 3 bases and J 6 bases, leaving 17 bases between the germline ends. As DNA, the CDR3 is TGTGCCAGCAGCTTCCCGCGGGGGAGAGGGGCTGAAGCTTTCTTT. Its protein product is CASSFPRGRGAEAFF.

The rearrangement links TRBV6-5 to TRBJ1-5, with 10 bases fitting TRBD1. This CDR3 has 15 amino acids. CDR1 is MNHEY and CDR2 is SVGAGI in the germline V gene. V shed 6 bases, J shed 0 bases, and the junction held 2 bases outside the gene matches. CDR3 amino acids: CASRGTGVSNQPQHF. The CDR3 coding sequence is TGTGCCAGCAGGGGGACAGGGGTTAGCAATCAGCCCCAGCATTTT.

This chain joins TRBV4-1 and TRBJ1-2, with 9 bases lining up with TRBD1. Trimming took 3 bases from V and 4 from J; bases not matched to a gene: 6. The CDR3 is 15 amino acids. Per germline, CDR1 MGHRA and CDR2 YSYEKL. The chain's CDR3 is CASSQGQGAVYGYTF. The CDR3 DNA follows: TGCGCCAGCAGCCAGGGACAGGGTGCAGTCTATGGCTACACCTTC.

This sequence joins TRBV2 and TRBJ2-6, with TRBD1 as a possible D gene (6 bases). Between the trimmed V and J ends, which lost 7 bases and 4 bases, there was a span of 11 bases. The CDR3 covers 14 residues. Germline lookup yields CDR1 SNHLY and CDR2 FYNNEI. In nucleotides, the CDR3 is TGTGCCAGCATCCAGGGGCCAGGGGCCAACGTCCTGACTTTC. Residues: CASIQGPGANVLTF.

The V and J genes are TRBV3-1 (or the pseudogene TRBV3-2) and TRBJ1-1; TRBD1 might be the D (6 bases). CDR3 length: 13 amino acids. CDR1 and CDR2 (germline): LGHDT, YNNKEL (reference sequence). With 5 bases removed from V and 1 base from J, the gap between germline ends came to 8 bases. In DNA form, the CDR3 reads TGTGCCAGCAGCGGGGACAAGAACACTGAAGCTTTCTTT. This codes for CASSGDKNTEAFF.

The V gene is TRBV15, the J gene TRBJ2-7; D is possibly TRBD2 (7 bases). The V gene lost 3 bases and the J gene lost 7 bases, with 19 bases spanning the gap. The germline gives CDR1 LNHNV, CDR2 YYDKDF (reference sequence). CDR3 length: 15 residues. The chain's CDR3 is CATSSEAGVGGEQYF. The CDR3 DNA sequence: TGTGCCACCAGCAGTGAGGCGGGGGTAGGGGGTGAGCAGTACTTC.

V is TRBV21-1 and J is TRBJ2-5; the table's TRBD1 call for D was not verified on the DNA. TRBV21-1 is listed as a pseudogene. CDR3 length: 16 amino acids. The CDR3 DNA is TGTGCCAGCAGCAAAGTAGGGACAGTGAACCAAGAGACCCAGTACTTC. Translating gives CASSKVGTVNQETQYF.

The chain combines TRBV6-5 with TRBJ1-1; D remains ambiguous. Per germline, CDR1 MNHEY and CDR2 SVGAGI. The CDR3 consists of 13 residues. Trimming pared 2 bases from V and 9 bases from J, leaving 13 bases between. The chain's CDR3 is CASSYGPGLKAFF. The CDR3, as DNA: TGTGCCAGCAGTTACGGGCCAGGCCTAAAAGCTTTCTTT.

This clone was detected a few times. The chain carries TRBV12-3 or TRBV12-4 and TRBJ1-1; D remains ambiguous. Trimming took 3 bases from V and 3 from J, leaving 2 bases between them. The CDR3 loop spans 11 amino acids. The CDR3 DNA sequence: TGTGCCAGCAGTTTCTACACTGAAGCTTTCTTT. Amino acids: CASSFYTEAFF.

J is TRBJ1-4 and V is TRBV6-5; 8 bases fit TRBD1. The trim removed 2 bases at V and 7 bases at J, leaving 6 bases unmatched. From germline, CDR1 is MNHEY and CDR2 SVGAGI. The CDR3 contains 15 residues. The CDR3 region has the DNA TGTGCCAGCAGTTACCTGGGACAGGCGGGTGAAAAACTGTTTTTT. It encodes CASSYLGQAGEKLFF.

This clone has a handful of counts. The chain has TRBV4-2 and TRBJ1-2; D is unresolved. Per the germline V gene, CDR1 is LGHNA and CDR2 is YNFKEQ. The CDR3 length is 13 residues. V lost 6 bases and J lost 5, with 13 bases in between. CDR3 sequence reads: CASRSFGVYGYTF. The CDR3 DNA sequence: TGTGCCAGCAGATCGTTCGGGGTTTATGGCTACACCTTC.

This sequence joins TRBV5-4 and TRBJ2-3; no definite D call. Germline lookup yields CDR1 SGHNT and CDR2 YYREEE (reference sequence). Trimming pared 3 bases from V and 4 bases from J, leaving 12 bases between. There are 14 residues in the CDR3. The CDR3 sequence is CASSSVARADTQYF. The CDR3 coding sequence is TGTGCCAGCAGCTCAGTAGCCCGCGCAGATACGCAGTATTTT.

This sequence joins TRBV12-3 or TRBV12-4 and TRBJ2-1; the D gene is possibly TRBD1 (6 bases). The CDR3 is 13 residues long. The V and J ends lost 8 bases and 6 bases respectively, with 14 bases between them. In nucleotides, the CDR3 is TGTGCCAGCGGGGTCCGAGGGGGCAATGAGCAGTTCTTC. Translation gives CASGVRGGNEQFF.

This rearrangement joins TRBV5-8 to TRBJ1-5; D uncertain. The V end lost 6 bases, the J end lost 5 bases, and 6 bases lay between the germline ends. The CDR3 extends over 11 amino acids. Germline CDR1 reads SGHTS; CDR2 reads YDEGEE. CDR3 bases: TGTGCCAGCAACTCCGATCAGCCCCAGCATTTT. It specifies CASNSDQPQHF.

This clone was observed a single time. This chain uses TRBV5-1 with TRBJ2-1; D possibly corresponds to TRBD2 (7 bases). Germline loops: CDR1 SGHRS, CDR2 YFSETQ. CDR3 length: 14 amino acids. Trimming shortened V by 6 bases and J by 8 bases, and 18 bases separated the two germline ends. CDR3 in DNA: TGCGCCAGCACCGACGAGGGGGGGCTTGATGAGCAGTTCTTC. Translated: CASTDEGGLDEQFF. Filled out from reference TRBV5-1 and TRBJ2-1, the complete variable domain reads KAGVTQTPRYLIKTRGQQVTLSCSPISGHRSVSWYQQTPGQGLQFLFEYFSETQRNKGNFPGRFSGRQFSNSRSEMNVSTLELGDSALYLCASTDEGGLDEQFFGPGTRLTVL.

The chain carries TRBV4-2 and TRBJ1-4, with 10 bases that match TRBD1. Looked up from germline, CDR1 is LGHNA and CDR2 is YNFKEQ. The V gene end was trimmed by 0 bases and the J gene end by 7 bases; junction bases not matched to a gene: 5. This CDR3 region has 16 residues. Written as DNA, the CDR3 is TGTGCCAGCAGCCAAGAAGGGACAGGGGAAGTTGAAAAACTGTTTTTT. Translating gives CASSQEGTGEVEKLFF.

This chain joins TRBV7-8 and TRBJ2-7, with D possibly matching TRBD2 (5 bases). This CDR3 contains 14 residues. The ends were cut back, 2 bases at V and 2 bases at J, with 10 bases in the middle. Germline-derived CDR1 and CDR2 are SGHVS and FQNEAQ. CDR3 DNA sequence: TGTGCCAGCAGCTTATCGAGGGCGACCTACGAGCAGTACTTC. Protein sequence: CASSLSRATYEQYF.

V is TRBV9 and J is TRBJ2-3; unclear D gene. Trimming pared 4 bases from V and 1 base from J, leaving 13 bases between. The CDR3 spans 15 residues. Germline V lookup: CDR1 SGDLS, CDR2 YYNGEE. This CDR3 reads CASSFTDDRTDTQYF. The CDR3 region has the DNA TGTGCCAGCAGCTTCACAGACGACCGCACAGATACGCAGTATTTT.

This chain links TRBV2 with TRBJ1-1, with D perhaps TRBD1 (5 bases). Between the trimmed V and J ends, which lost 2 bases and 4 bases, there was a span of 14 bases. The CDR3 extends over 15 amino acids. Per the germline V gene, CDR1 is SNHLY and CDR2 is FYNNEI. CDR3 region: CASSELGRGPTEAFF. CDR3 nucleotides: TGTGCCAGCAGTGAACTCGGGCGGGGACCCACTGAAGCTTTCTTT.